The 11 T cell receptor beta chains in this list originate from one sample, sequenced in a study of control samples from healthy donors and cancer patients. The repertoire was sequenced with immunoSEQ multiplex PCR; TCRdb's copy has only in-frame clones and lacks some. The sample contains approximately 150,000 clones, around nine tenths of which appear only once. Sequencing was carried out using blood. These receptors came from a man aged 18 to 29 in good health.

The chain joins TRBV7-2 to TRBJ2-2; TRBD2 agrees at 13 bases. The CDR3 is made up of 16 amino acids. J lost 6 bases, V lost 1 base, and 2 bases had no gene match. Germline CDR1 reads SGHTA; CDR2 reads FQGNSA. The CDR3 reads CASSLVTSGGAGELFF. The CDR3 DNA sequence: TGTGCCAGCAGCTTAGTCACTAGCGGGGGGGCCGGGGAGCTGTTTTTT.

The rearrangement uses TRBV5-4 and TRBJ2-5; a possible D gene is TRBD2 (6 bases). Germline V gene data show CDR1 as SGHNT and CDR2 as YYREEE (reference sequence). Trimming stripped 3 bases from V and 0 bases from J, with 9 bases between. This CDR3 region has 14 residues. For the CDR3, the DNA is TGTGCCAGCAGCTCCGGGGGTAACCAAGAGACCCAGTACTTC. It translates to CASSSGGNQETQYF.

This clone was seen a single time. V is TRBV3-1 (or the pseudogene TRBV3-2) and J is TRBJ2-2, with 7 nucleotides matching TRBD2. CDR1 and CDR2 (germline): LGHDT, YNNKEL (reference sequence). This CDR3 region has 17 residues. With V trimmed by 4 bases and J by 5 bases, 13 bases remained unmatched. The CDR3 bases are TGTGCCAGCAGCCTAAGGGTTGACGGGGGGAGGACCGGGGAGCTGTTTTTT. Translated, it gives CASSLRVDGGRTGELFF.

The rearrangement links TRBV2 to TRBJ1-2; D unclear. The germline gives CDR1 SNHLY, CDR2 FYNNEI. The CDR3 contains 15 residues. V gave up 6 bases and J gave up 4 bases, with 18 bases separating them. The DNA for the CDR3 is TGTGCCAGCAGGCCCTCCCAGCGGGCCACCTATGGCTACACCTTC. Protein sequence: CASRPSQRATYGYTF. The full variable domain, in which reference TRBV2 and TRBJ1-2 provide the parts outside the CDR3, is EPEVTQTPSHQVTQMGQEVILRCVPISNHLYFYWYRQILGQKVEFLVSFYNNEISEKSEIFDDQFSVERPDGSNFTLKIRSTKLEDSAMYFCASRPSQRATYGYTFGSGTRLTVV.

The genes are TRBV11-2 and TRBJ1-3; D is possibly TRBD1 (6 bases). The CDR3 loop spans 14 amino acids. CDR1 and CDR2 (germline): SGHAT, FQNNGV. Trimming left V 5 bases short and J 0 bases short, with 8 bases between. Written as DNA, the CDR3 is TGTGCCAGCAGCCCGGACAGCTCTGGAAACACCATATATTTT. Protein product: CASSPDSSGNTIYF.

This clone was picked up one time. The chain uses TRBV7-2 and TRBJ2-3, with 9 bases fitting TRBD1. J was trimmed by 4 bases and V by 7 bases; bases with no gene match: 18. CDR1 is SGHTA and CDR2 is FQGNSA in the germline V gene. This CDR3 contains 18 residues. Here the CDR3 reads CASNVDRGRIFRADTQYF. The CDR3 DNA follows: TGTGCCAGCAATGTGGACAGGGGACGTATCTTTCGCGCAGATACGCAGTATTTT.

CDR3 protein: CASSSGRTNTEAFF. As DNA, the CDR3 is TGTGCCAGCAGCTCAGGGAGGACGAACACTGAAGCTTTCTTT. The chain carries TRBV27 and TRBJ1-1; TRBD1 is a possible D gene (5 bases). The CDR3 length is 14 residues. Trimming removed 6 bases at V and 1 base at J, with 12 bases between. From germline, CDR1 is MNHEY and CDR2 SMNVEV (reference sequence).

This clone has just a few counts. This chain uses TRBV7-9 with TRBJ1-1; no firm D call. V was trimmed by 4 bases and J by 0 bases, leaving 9 bases between them. Looked up from germline, CDR1 is SEHNR and CDR2 is FQNEAQ (reference sequence). The CDR3 covers 14 residues. Written as DNA, the CDR3 is TGTGCCAGCAGCTACGACACCATGAACACTGAAGCTTTCTTT. This translates into CASSYDTMNTEAFF.

The chain employs TRBV4-3 and TRBJ2-4; D possibly corresponds to TRBD1 (5 bases). The CDR3 loop spans 15 amino acids. CDR1 is LGHNA, CDR2 YSLEER, per germline. V lost 2 bases and J lost 1, with 9 bases in between. The DNA of the CDR3 is TGCGCCAGCAGCCAAAGCAGGGCTGCCAAAAACATTCAGTACTTC. Protein product: CASSQSRAAKNIQYF.

V is TRBV6-2 or TRBV6-3 and J is TRBJ2-6; possibly TRBD2 for D (5 bases). V was shortened by 4 bases and J by 2 bases, with 15 bases between the two germline ends. Germline CDR1 and CDR2: MNHEY and SVGEGT. The CDR3 runs 17 residues. The CDR3 protein is CASSSNLRETGANVLTF. The CDR3 nucleotides read TGTGCCAGCAGTTCCAATCTTAGGGAGACTGGGGCCAACGTCCTGACTTTC.

This sequence joins TRBV6-2 or TRBV6-3 and TRBJ2-5; no firm D call. Trimming cost V 2 bases and J 4 bases, with 2 bases left between them. The CDR3 consists of 11 residues. The germline gives CDR1 MNHEY, CDR2 SVGEGT. The CDR3 nucleotides are TGTGCCAGCAGTTACGGAGAGACCCAGTACTTC. Translating gives CASSYGETQYF.